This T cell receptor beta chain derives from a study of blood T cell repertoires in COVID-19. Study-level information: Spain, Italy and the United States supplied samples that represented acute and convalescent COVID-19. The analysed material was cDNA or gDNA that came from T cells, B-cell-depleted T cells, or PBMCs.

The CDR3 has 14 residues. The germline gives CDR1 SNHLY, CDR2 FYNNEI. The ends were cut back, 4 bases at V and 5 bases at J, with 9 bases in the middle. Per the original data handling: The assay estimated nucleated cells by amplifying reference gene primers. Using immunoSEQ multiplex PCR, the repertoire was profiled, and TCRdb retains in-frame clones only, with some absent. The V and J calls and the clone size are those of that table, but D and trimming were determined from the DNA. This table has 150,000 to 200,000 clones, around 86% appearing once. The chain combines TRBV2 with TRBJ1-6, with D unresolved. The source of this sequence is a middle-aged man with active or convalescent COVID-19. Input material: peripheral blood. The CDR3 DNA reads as TGTGCCAGCAGTGTACAGCTAAATAATTCACCCCTCCACTTT. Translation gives CASSVQLNNSPLHF.